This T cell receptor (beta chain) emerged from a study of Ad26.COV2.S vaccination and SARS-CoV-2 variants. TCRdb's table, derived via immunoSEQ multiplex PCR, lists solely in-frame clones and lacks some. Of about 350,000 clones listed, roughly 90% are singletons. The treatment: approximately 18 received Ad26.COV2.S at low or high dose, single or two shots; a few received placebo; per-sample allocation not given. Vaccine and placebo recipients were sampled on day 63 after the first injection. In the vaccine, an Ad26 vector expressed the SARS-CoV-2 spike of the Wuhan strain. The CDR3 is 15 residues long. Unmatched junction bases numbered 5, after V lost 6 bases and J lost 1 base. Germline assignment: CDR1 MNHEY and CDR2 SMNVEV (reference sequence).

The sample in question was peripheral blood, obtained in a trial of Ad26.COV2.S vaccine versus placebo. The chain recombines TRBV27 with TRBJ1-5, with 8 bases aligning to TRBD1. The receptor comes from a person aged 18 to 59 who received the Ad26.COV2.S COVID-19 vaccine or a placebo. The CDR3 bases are TGTGCCAGCAGAAAGACAGGGGTGAGCAATCAGCCCCAGCATTTT. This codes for CASRKTGVSNQPQHF.